This is a list of T cell receptor beta chains from one sample in a study of T-cell memory formation after mild COVID-19. One entry per CDR3 protein, called by TCRdb with MiXCR from the 5' RACE reads. Counted here are 350,000 or so distinct CDR3 sequences, around a fifth occurring once; the ten biggest clones make up approximately 22%. Sequencing was performed on PBMCs or a T cell subset sorted from them (not recorded which). These receptors all stem from a young man who had mild COVID-19 (a few samples of this study predate the infection). Cell type and time point are not known. Both conserved end residues are part of each CDR3. A D gene is named only where the DNA matches it firmly. Expanded clones get a size class; other rows say once, few or many, or leave the size out.

d_call	v_call	clone_size	j_call	cdr3_nt	cdr3_aa
TRBD1	TRBV12-3/TRBV12-4	NA	TRBJ1-1	TGTGCCAGCAGCCCGGGACAGGGATTCGCCACTGAAGCTTTCTTT	CASSPGQGFATEAFF
NA	TRBV18	few	TRBJ2-7	TGTGCCAGCTCACCACAACGGGGGAGCGCCTACGAGCAGTACTTC	CASSPQRGSAYEQYF
NA	TRBV9	NA	TRBJ2-5	TGTGCCAGCAGCGTAGAAACTAGCAGAGAGACCCAGTACTTC	CASSVETSRETQYF
NA	TRBV7-9	few	TRBJ2-7	TGTGCCAGCAGCTTAGCGCAAAACACCTACGAGCAGTACTTC	CASSLAQNTYEQYF
NA	TRBV5-5	few	TRBJ1-2	TGTGCCAGCAGCTTTTTCGGACCTGGCTACACCTTC	CASSFFGPGYTF
TRBD2	TRBV7-6	NA	TRBJ2-1	TGTGCCAGCAGCTGGAAAGCGGGGGGTAACCCGAGCTCCTACAATGAGCAGTTCTTC	CASSWKAGGNPSSYNEQFF
NA	TRBV20-1	few	TRBJ1-1	TGCAGTGCTCGCCCGTGGGGCACTGAAGCTTTCTTT	CSARPWGTEAFF
NA	TRBV6-2/TRBV6-3	few	TRBJ1-2	TGTGCCAGCAGTTCTGGGCGGGTGAACTATGGCTACACCTTC	CASSSGRVNYGYTF
TRBD1	TRBV18	few	TRBJ1-1	TGTGCCAGCTCACCTTATGGACAGGGCGCTTTCTTT	CASSPYGQGAFF
NA	TRBV12-3/TRBV12-4	few	TRBJ2-1	TGTGCCAGCAGCCGAATGGGGGCGAGAGACAATGAGCAGTTCTTC	CASSRMGARDNEQFF
NA	TRBV7-2	few	TRBJ1-3	TGTGCCAGCAGACCTACAGGCTCTGGAAACACCATATATTTT	CASRPTGSGNTIYF
NA	TRBV18	few	TRBJ1-4	TGTGCCAGCTCACCCGGGGCTGAAAAACTGTTTTTT	CASSPGAEKLFF
NA	TRBV5-1	few	TRBJ2-7	TGCGCCAGCAGCTCCGGGACTTCACGCTCCGAGCAGTACTTC	CASSSGTSRSEQYF
NA	TRBV12-2	once	TRBJ2-5	TGTGCAAGTCGCCCCCCAAAGCGGGGGGTTCGCGGCCCCTGCCGTATGGAGACCCAGTACTTC	CASRPPKRGVRGPCRMETQYF
NA	TRBV20-1	NA	TRBJ1-2	TGCAGTGCTGGAAACCCTCGGAGGCCTGTCGACTATGGCTACACCTTC	CSAGNPRRPVDYGYTF
TRBD2	TRBV7-2	NA	TRBJ2-1	TGTGCCAGCAGCTTAGGGAGACTAGCGGGGGCGGTTGAGCAGTTCTTC	CASSLGRLAGAVEQFF
NA	TRBV19	few	TRBJ1-6	TGTGCCAGTAGGACGGGACTCCGCAATTCACCCCTCCACTTT	CASRTGLRNSPLHF
NA	TRBV6-5	few	TRBJ1-1	TGTGCCAGCAGTTACGAGGTATTGGGGACTGAAGCTTTCTTT	CASSYEVLGTEAFF
NA	TRBV6-2/TRBV6-3	few	TRBJ2-2	TGTGCCAGCAGGGGCAGGAATACGAACACCGGGGAGCTGTTTTTT	CASRGRNTNTGELFF
NA	TRBV20-1	few	TRBJ2-2	TGCAGTGCTCGTCCCGGGTCTCACACCGGGGAGCTGTTTTTT	CSARPGSHTGELFF
NA	TRBV3-1	NA	TRBJ1-1	TGTGCCAGCAGCCAAAGTTCCGGGGGTGAGAACACTGAAGCTTTCTTT	CASSQSSGGENTEAFF
NA	TRBV7-6	NA	TRBJ2-1	TGTGCCAGCAGCCCAGGGACCCCCCCATCGGGGCAGTTCTTC	CASSPGTPPSGQFF
TRBD2	TRBV5-1	NA	TRBJ2-1	TGCGCCAGTGCGAGCGGGGGGGCCTACAATGAGCAGTTCTTC	CASASGGAYNEQFF
NA	TRBV7-2	NA	TRBJ2-7	TGTGCCAGCAGCTTATTGGGGCGGCTTTACGAGCAGTACTTC	CASSLLGRLYEQYF
NA	TRBV6-5	few	TRBJ1-5	TGTGCCAGCAGTTCCCGGGGGCTGAGAGGGCCCCAGCATTTT	CASSSRGLRGPQHF
NA	TRBV3-1	NA	TRBJ2-7	TGTGCCAGCAGCGACCTGACAGACTCCTACGAGCAGTACTTC	CASSDLTDSYEQYF
NA	TRBV5-1	few	TRBJ2-4	TGCGCCAGCAGCTTGGGGGACCAAAAGGGGAACATTCAGTACTTC	CASSLGDQKGNIQYF
TRBD1	TRBV5-6	many	TRBJ2-3	TGTGCCAGCAGCTTGATGACAGGGAATTTGGATACGCAGTATTTT	CASSLMTGNLDTQYF
NA	TRBV7-2	NA	TRBJ2-2	TGTGCCAGCAGCTTAGTTCGGCGGTTTTCGGCGGAGCACACCGGGGAGCTGTTTTTT	CASSLVRRFSAEHTGELFF
NA	TRBV7-9	NA	TRBJ1-5	TGTGCCAGCAGCTTTGGTGGCATGGGGTTTCAGCCCCAGCATTTT	CASSFGGMGFQPQHF
TRBD2	TRBV5-1	many	TRBJ2-7	TGCGCCAGCAGAGTCGGACTAGCAAGCTCCTACGAGCAGTACTTC	CASRVGLASSYEQYF
NA	TRBV14	NA	TRBJ2-5	TGTGCCAGTTCCCCAAGCCGGCAGACCCAGTACTTC	CASSPSRQTQYF
TRBD1	TRBV7-9	few	TRBJ1-2	TGTGCCAGCAGCTACCCGCGAGACAGGGGGCATGACTATGGCTACACCTTC	CASSYPRDRGHDYGYTF
NA	TRBV5-6	NA	TRBJ2-5	TGTGCCAGCAGCGGGGACTGGCAAGAGACCCAGTACTTC	CASSGDWQETQYF
NA	TRBV29-1	NA	TRBJ1-4	TGCAGCGTTGAAAAGGGAGAAAAACTGTTTTTT	CSVEKGEKLFF
TRBD1	TRBV15	few	TRBJ1-6	TGTGCCACCAGCAGAGCCGTCGGGACAGATGGATCACCCCTCCACTTT	CATSRAVGTDGSPLHF
NA	TRBV29-1	NA	TRBJ2-1	TGCAGCGCCGGCGGCAGGGGAGGCGACAATGAGCAGTTCTTC	CSAGGRGGDNEQFF
TRBD1	TRBV5-4	NA	TRBJ1-1	TGTGCCAGCAGCTTGGGGACAGGGCCCACTGAAGCTTTCTTT	CASSLGTGPTEAFF
TRBD1	TRBV18	NA	TRBJ1-6	TGTGCCAGCTCACCACCTACAGGGGGCTCCGGGAATTCACCCCTCCACTTT	CASSPPTGGSGNSPLHF
NA	TRBV24-1	NA	TRBJ1-1	TGTGCCACGGAGGGTTCCAGGGTCAGTATTTTCCACACTGAAGCTTTCTTT	CATEGSRVSIFHTEAFF
TRBD2	TRBV7-9	few	TRBJ2-2	TGTGCCAGCAGAACCGGGACTACCACCGGGGAGCTGTTTTTT	CASRTGTTTGELFF
TRBD1	TRBV6-1	NA	TRBJ2-3	TGTGCCAGCAGTGGGGCCAGGGGGACAGATACGCAGTATTTT	CASSGARGTDTQYF
NA	TRBV25-1	few	TRBJ1-1	TGTGCCAGCAGGGGAGACACTGAAGCTTTCTTT	CASRGDTEAFF
NA	TRBV7-9	NA	TRBJ1-1	TGTGCCAGCAGCGGACACTTCGGGCGGGGCACTGAAGCTTTCTTT	CASSGHFGRGTEAFF
NA	TRBV15	many	TRBJ2-7	TGTGCCACCAGCAGAGTAGGTTGGGGATCTCGGTACGAGCAGTACTTC	CATSRVGWGSRYEQYF
NA	TRBV18	NA	TRBJ1-2	TGTGCCAGCTCACCACAACGACTTGAGGGCTACACCTTC	CASSPQRLEGYTF
TRBD1	TRBV7-2	NA	TRBJ2-3	TGTGCCAGCAGCTTAGGACAGGGGCGCACAGATACGCAGTATTTT	CASSLGQGRTDTQYF
TRBD1	TRBV2	NA	TRBJ1-5	TGTGCCAGCAGTGATGTGGGACAGGATCAGCCCCAGCATTTT	CASSDVGQDQPQHF
NA	TRBV7-9	few	TRBJ2-3	TGTGCCAGCAGCCCCCAGGGTCCAGATACGCAGTATTTT	CASSPQGPDTQYF
TRBD1	TRBV5-4	few	TRBJ1-1	TGTGCCAGCAGCTTGGTATCGGACAGGGATAAGTTCTTT	CASSLVSDRDKFF
NA	TRBV6-4	many	TRBJ2-2	TGTGCCAGCAGTGAGGGGGGACAAAACACCGGGGAGCTGTTTTTT	CASSEGGQNTGELFF
NA	TRBV6-1	few	TRBJ2-2	TGTGCCGGTGGGCAGGACTCGAACACCGGGGAGCTGTTTTTT	CAGGQDSNTGELFF
TRBD2	TRBV7-6	few	TRBJ2-5	TGTGCCAGCAGCTTAGGAGCTAGCGGTCAGCTTACCCAGTACTTC	CASSLGASGQLTQYF
TRBD2	TRBV7-9	NA	TRBJ2-6	TGTGCCAGCAGCCCCTGGGGAGGGCCAACTGGGGCCAACGTCCTGACTTTC	CASSPWGGPTGANVLTF